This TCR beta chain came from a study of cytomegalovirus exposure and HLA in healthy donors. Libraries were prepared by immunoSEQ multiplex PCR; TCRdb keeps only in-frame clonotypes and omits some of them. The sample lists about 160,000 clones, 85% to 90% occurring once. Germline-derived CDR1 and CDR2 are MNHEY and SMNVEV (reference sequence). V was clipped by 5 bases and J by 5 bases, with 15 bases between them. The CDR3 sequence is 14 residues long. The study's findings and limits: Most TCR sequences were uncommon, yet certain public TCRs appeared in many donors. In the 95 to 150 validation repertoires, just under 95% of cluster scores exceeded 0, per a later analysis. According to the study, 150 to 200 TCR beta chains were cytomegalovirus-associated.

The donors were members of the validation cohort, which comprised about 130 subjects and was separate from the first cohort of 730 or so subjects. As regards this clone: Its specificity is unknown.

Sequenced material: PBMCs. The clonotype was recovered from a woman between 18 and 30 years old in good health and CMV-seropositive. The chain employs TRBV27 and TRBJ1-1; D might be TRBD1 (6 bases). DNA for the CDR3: TGTGCCAGCAGTATCTACAGGGTGGGGACTGAAGCTTTCTTT. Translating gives CASSIYRVGTEAFF.